This passage covers 31 T cell receptor beta chains from one sample sequenced in a study of PD-1 blockade in classical Hodgkin lymphoma. Assay used: immunoSEQ multiplex PCR; TCRdb lists only in-frame clones, some missing. Found here are approximately 52,000 clones, around 73% of them singletons; the top ten hold approximately 15%. There was relapse after autologous stem cell transplantation in every patient, and there was variation in brentuximab vedotin exposure. The source material was peripheral blood mononuclear cells (PBMCs), sampled before the second cycle of nivolumab. These receptors came from a human donor with classical Hodgkin lymphoma.

This clone appeared once. The V and J genes are TRBV11-2 and TRBJ2-1; either TRBD1 or TRBD2 may supply D (6 bases each). This CDR3 comprises 19 residues. V lost 1 base and J lost 4, with 23 bases in between. In germline, CDR1 is SGHAT, CDR2 FQNNGV. CDR3 loop: CASSLVAPRGEATYNEQFF. As DNA, the CDR3 is TGTGCCAGCAGCTTAGTAGCACCAAGGGGGGAGGCTACATACAATGAGCAGTTCTTC.

This clone was observed a few times. The V and J genes are TRBV9 and TRBJ2-1; 11 positions match TRBD1. This CDR3 has 16 amino acids. With V trimmed by 2 bases and J by 7 bases, 8 bases remained unmatched. In germline, CDR1 is SGDLS, CDR2 YYNGEE. DNA for the CDR3: TGTGCCAGCAGCGTTAGGACAGGGGGCGAAAAAAATGAGCAGTTCTTC. Protein product: CASSVRTGGEKNEQFF.

V is TRBV5-6 and J is TRBJ2-5, with D possibly being TRBD2 (6 bases). The V and J ends lost 6 bases and 3 bases respectively, with 24 bases between them. Germline loops: CDR1 SGHDT, CDR2 YYEEEE. The CDR3 is made up of 17 amino acids. CDR3 in amino acids: CASTGTDFLAVKETQYF. CDR3 DNA sequence: TGTGCCAGCACCGGGACGGATTTTTTAGCGGTGAAAGAGACCCAGTACTTC.

The genes are TRBV28 and TRBJ1-3, with TRBD1 matching 9 bases. The trim removed 7 bases at V and 7 bases at J, leaving 2 bases unmatched. The CDR3 is 12 residues long. Germline V lookup: CDR1 MDHEN, CDR2 SYDVKM. The CDR3, as DNA: TGTGCCAGCATCGACAGGGGGAACACCATATATTTT. Translating it yields CASIDRGNTIYF.

The chain couples TRBV30 to TRBJ2-3; D uncertain. This CDR3 spans 14 amino acids. Germline V lookup: CDR1 GTSNPN, CDR2 SVGIG (reference sequence). V lost 2 bases and J 4 bases, leaving 13 bases between the germline ends. CDR3 amino acids: CAWSFGLWPDTQYF. In nucleotides, the CDR3 is TGTGCCTGGAGTTTTGGTTTGTGGCCAGATACGCAGTATTTT. Based on the CDR3 plus reference TRBV30 and TRBJ2-3, the full variable domain is SQTIHQWPATLVQPVGSPLSLECTVEGTSNPNLYWYRQAAGRGLQLLFYSVGIGQISSEVPQNLSASRPQDRQFILSSKKLLLSDSGFYLCAWSFGLWPDTQYFGPGTRLTVL.

The chain links TRBV19 to TRBJ1-5, with D unclear. The length of the CDR3 is 15 residues. CDR1 is LNHDA and CDR2 is SQIVND in the germline V gene (reference sequence). V was clipped by 3 bases and J by 5 bases, with 14 bases between them. The CDR3 sequence: CASSIAGPTHQPQHF. The CDR3 nucleotides are TGTGCCAGTAGTATTGCAGGACCAACACATCAGCCCCAGCATTTT.

The rearrangement links TRBV30 to TRBJ2-1; 8 bases agree with TRBD2. Germline lookup yields CDR1 GTSNPN and CDR2 SVGIG (reference sequence). The CDR3 totals 14 residues. With V trimmed by 4 bases and J by 7 bases, 9 bases remained unmatched. The CDR3 sequence is CAWKGGRTGNEQFF. CDR3 DNA: TGTGCCTGGAAGGGCGGGAGGACGGGAAATGAGCAGTTCTTC.

The chain joins TRBV6-6 to TRBJ2-1; D remains unclear. CDR3 size: 12 residues. The germline gives CDR1 MNHNY, CDR2 SVGAGI (reference sequence). Trimming took 2 bases from V and 10 from J, leaving 9 bases between them. The CDR3 spells CASSYRPNEQFF. CDR3 bases: TGTGCCAGCAGTTACCGGCCAAACGAGCAGTTCTTC.

This clone was observed a handful of times. The CDR3 coding sequence is TGTGCCATCGGGGCCGGGAGCGGCTATGGCTACACCTTC. Protein sequence: CAIGAGSGYGYTF. The V gene is TRBV2, the J gene TRBJ1-2; TRBD1 is a possible D gene (5 bases). Germline lookup yields CDR1 SNHLY and CDR2 FYNNEI. The V gene lost 10 bases and the J gene lost 4 bases, with 16 bases spanning the gap. This CDR3 is 13 amino acids long.

The chain carries TRBV7-3 and TRBJ1-2; no firm D call. Per the germline V gene, CDR1 is SGHTA and CDR2 is FQGTGA. V was cut by 6 bases and J by 4 bases, with 12 bases left in between. The CDR3 covers 13 residues. The CDR3 reads CASSRFDGYGYTF. CDR3 bases: TGTGCCAGCAGTCGCTTTGACGGCTATGGCTACACCTTC.

The sample holds a few counts of this clone. This chain links TRBV6-5 with TRBJ1-2, with a possible D match to TRBD1 (6 bases). Trimming pared 5 bases from V and 7 bases from J, leaving 14 bases between. The length of the CDR3 is 13 residues. Germline values: CDR1 MNHEY, CDR2 SVGAGI. This chain's CDR3 is CASSPGGAGGYTF. The DNA of the CDR3 is TGTGCCAGCAGTCCGGGGGGGGCGGGTGGCTACACCTTC.

CDR3 bases: TGTGCCAGCAGTTTAGGGGGGAACACTGAAGCTTTCTTT. This translates into CASSLGGNTEAFF. This chain links TRBV27 with TRBJ1-1, with D perhaps matching TRBD1 (5 bases). Germline V gene lookup returns CDR1 MNHEY and CDR2 SMNVEV (reference sequence). Trimming pared 2 bases from V and 1 base from J, leaving 5 bases between. This CDR3 contains 13 residues.

The genes are TRBV2 and TRBJ2-3; D remains unclear. The CDR3 is 14 amino acids. The germline V and J ends were trimmed by 6 bases and 6 bases, with 16 bases remaining between them. Germline V gene sequence: CDR1 SNHLY, CDR2 FYNNEI. This chain's CDR3 is CASRWTPMGDTQYF. Written as DNA, the CDR3 is TGTGCCAGCAGGTGGACGCCGATGGGGGATACGCAGTATTTT.

This clone was seen a handful of times. The chain carries TRBV6-6 and TRBJ1-2; TRBD1 matches at 8 bases. CDR1 is MNHNY and CDR2 is SVGAGI in the germline V gene (reference sequence). The CDR3 covers 14 residues. V shed 8 bases and J 3 bases; nucleotides not matched to a gene: 8. The CDR3 DNA follows: TGTGCCAGCTGCCTGACAGGGGCCGACTATGGCTACACCTTC. It codes for CASCLTGADYGYTF.

The chain links TRBV7-2 to TRBJ1-3; D possibly corresponds to TRBD1 (5 bases). CDR3 length equals 18 residues. V shed 0 bases and J shed 0 bases, with 15 bases lying between them. Germline values: CDR1 SGHTA, CDR2 FQGNSA. CDR3 sequence reads: CASSLATMAGFSGNTIYF. CDR3 coding DNA: TGTGCCAGCAGCTTAGCGACAATGGCAGGGTTCTCTGGAAACACCATATATTTT.

V usage is TRBV4-2 and J usage is TRBJ1-3; D unresolved. From germline, CDR1 is LGHNA and CDR2 YNFKEQ. The V end was cut by 5 bases, the J end by 0 bases, with 20 bases between. This CDR3 spans 18 amino acids. The CDR3 here is CASSAQLAGGSSGNTIYF. In DNA, the CDR3 is TGTGCCAGCAGCGCTCAATTGGCAGGCGGAAGCTCTGGAAACACCATATATTTT.

This chain connects TRBV27 to TRBJ2-7; D not certain. The CDR3 spans 14 residues. Germline CDR1 is MNHEY and CDR2 is SMNVEV (reference sequence). V lost 2 bases and J lost 3, with 11 bases in between. The CDR3 loop reads CASSLLRGLYEQYF. CDR3 sequence (DNA): TGTGCCAGCAGTTTACTCAGAGGCCTCTACGAGCAGTACTTC.

The chain has TRBV6-5 and TRBJ1-1, with D unresolved. This CDR3 is 14 amino acids long. In germline, CDR1 is MNHEY, CDR2 SVGAGI. Between the trimmed V and J ends, which lost 8 bases and 1 base, there was a span of 14 bases. The CDR3 is CASFTARSNTEAFF. CDR3 nucleotides: TGTGCCAGCTTTACTGCGCGTTCGAACACTGAAGCTTTCTTT.

In DNA form, the CDR3 reads TGTGCCAGCAGCCCGGGACTAGCGGGCACCGGGGAGCTGTTTTTT. Translating gives CASSPGLAGTGELFF. The V gene is TRBV9, the J gene TRBJ2-2; TRBD2 matches 12 bases. The germline CDR1 and CDR2 sequences are SGDLS and YYNGEE. The CDR3 runs to 15 residues. V gave up 4 bases and J gave up 4 bases; unmatched junction bases: 2.

This chain links TRBV19 with TRBJ1-1; D is unresolved. Germline-derived CDR1 and CDR2 are LNHDA and SQIVND (reference sequence). CDR3 length equals 15 residues. Trimming left V 8 bases short and J 0 bases short, with 16 bases between. CDR3 DNA: TGTGCCAGTGCCTTGACGGCCTTCATGAACACTGAAGCTTTCTTT. Its translation is CASALTAFMNTEAFF.

The chain is built from TRBV4-1 and TRBJ2-1; unclear D gene. Per the germline V gene, CDR1 is MGHRA and CDR2 is YSYEKL. The V end lost 0 bases, the J end lost 0 bases, and 12 bases lay between the germline ends. This CDR3 is built from 17 residues. The CDR3 DNA follows: TGCGCCAGCAGCCAAGAGGCTCTTCCAAGCTCCTACAATGAGCAGTTCTTC. It codes for CASSQEALPSSYNEQFF.

The table lists this clone with many counts. V is TRBV4-2 and J is TRBJ1-5; no clear D gene. Germline CDR1 LGHNA, CDR2 YNFKEQ. V gave up 4 bases and J gave up 7 bases, with 11 bases separating them. The CDR3 is 13 amino acids. The CDR3 DNA sequence: TGTGCCAGCAGCCTGCTGTCTGGGCAGCCCCAGCATTTT. Amino acids: CASSLLSGQPQHF.

This chain links TRBV11-2 with TRBJ1-3, with D unclear. CDR3 length: 16 residues. Trimming removed 5 bases from V and 0 bases from J, with 14 bases in between. CDR1 SGHAT and CDR2 FQNNGV come from the germline V gene. CDR3 DNA sequence: TGTGCCAGCAGCCGCTTCTTCAGTGACTCTGGAAACACCATATATTTT. Amino acid sequence: CASSRFFSDSGNTIYF.

Points on this clone: Within the sample, other DNA sequences also encode this same CDR3. The chain recombines TRBV7-2 with TRBJ1-4, with 11 bases fitting TRBD1. Germline values: CDR1 SGHTA, CDR2 FQGNSA. This CDR3 contains 15 residues. With 1 base clipped from V and 7 bases from J, the junction kept 2 bases outside the gene matches. The CDR3, as DNA: TGTGCCAGCAGCTTAGGGGGACAGGGGGGTGAAAAACTGTTTTTT. As protein: CASSLGGQGGEKLFF.

The rearrangement uses TRBV19 and TRBJ2-7; 10 bases line up with TRBD1. Germline trimming cut 6 bases from V and 0 bases from J; bases unmatched to any gene: 5. The CDR3 length is 15 residues. Looked up from germline, CDR1 is LNHDA and CDR2 is SQIVND (reference sequence). CDR3 sequence: CASRRDRGGSYEQYF. The CDR3 DNA reads as TGTGCCAGTAGGCGGGACAGGGGAGGCTCCTACGAGCAGTACTTC. Variable domain in full (rest from reference TRBV19 and TRBJ2-7): DGGITQSPKYLFRKEGQNVTLSCEQNLNHDAMYWYRQDPGQGLRLIYYSQIVNDFQKGDIAEGYSVSREKKESFPLTVTSAQKNPTAFYLCASRRDRGGSYEQYFGPGTRLTVT.

The CDR3: CSVDGGRWGYTF. The CDR3 bases are TGCAGCGTTGACGGGGGGCGTTGGGGCTACACCTTC. This chain joins TRBV29-1 and TRBJ1-2, with D perhaps TRBD1 (6 bases). The CDR3 runs to 12 residues. V was pared by 3 bases and J by 8 bases, with 13 bases between. Per the germline V gene, CDR1 is SQVTM and CDR2 is ANQGSEA.

The chain carries TRBV6-6 and TRBJ1-2, with 9 bases that match TRBD1. J gave up 8 bases and V 6 bases, and 7 bases lay outside the gene matches. Germline loops: CDR1 MNHNY, CDR2 SVGAGI (reference sequence). The CDR3 extends over 13 amino acids. Here the CDR3 reads CASRSQGAGGYTF. The CDR3 DNA follows: TGTGCCAGCAGATCACAGGGGGCTGGCGGCTACACCTTC.

This rearrangement joins TRBV6-5 to TRBJ1-1, with 8 bases aligning to TRBD1. CDR3 length: 14 residues. CDR1 and CDR2 (germline): MNHEY, SVGAGI. J lost 4 bases, V lost 5 bases, and 6 bases had no gene match. CDR3 amino acids: CASSPTGATTEAFF. The DNA of the CDR3 is TGTGCCAGCAGTCCGACAGGGGCTACCACTGAAGCTTTCTTT.

The V call is TRBV6-6, the J call TRBJ2-7; D perhaps matches TRBD1 (5 bases). The V gene lost 7 bases and the J gene lost 1 base, with 11 bases spanning the gap. Looked up from germline, CDR1 is MNHNY and CDR2 is SVGAGI (reference sequence). The CDR3 sequence is 13 residues long. Here the CDR3 DNA reads TGTGCCAGCATGAACAGACAGTCCTACGAGCAGTACTTC. This translates into CASMNRQSYEQYF.

The chain links TRBV18 to TRBJ2-7, with TRBD1 as a possible D gene (6 bases). The CDR3 has 15 amino acids. Germline loops: CDR1 KGHSH, CDR2 LQKENI. V was clipped by 4 bases and J by 6 bases, with 19 bases between them. In nucleotides, the CDR3 is TGTGCCAGCTCACAACGGACAGCTTTCACGTCCGAGCAGTACTTC. The encoded protein is CASSQRTAFTSEQYF.

V gene TRBV19 combines with J gene TRBJ2-2; 14 positions agree with TRBD2. The CDR3 sequence is 15 residues long. Losses at the gene ends were 6 bases for V and 8 bases for J; bases not matched to a gene: 5. Germline V lookup: CDR1 LNHDA, CDR2 SQIVND (reference sequence). The CDR3 is CASRGLAGVRGELFF. The CDR3 region has the DNA TGTGCCAGTAGGGGACTAGCGGGAGTAAGGGGGGAGCTGTTTTTT.